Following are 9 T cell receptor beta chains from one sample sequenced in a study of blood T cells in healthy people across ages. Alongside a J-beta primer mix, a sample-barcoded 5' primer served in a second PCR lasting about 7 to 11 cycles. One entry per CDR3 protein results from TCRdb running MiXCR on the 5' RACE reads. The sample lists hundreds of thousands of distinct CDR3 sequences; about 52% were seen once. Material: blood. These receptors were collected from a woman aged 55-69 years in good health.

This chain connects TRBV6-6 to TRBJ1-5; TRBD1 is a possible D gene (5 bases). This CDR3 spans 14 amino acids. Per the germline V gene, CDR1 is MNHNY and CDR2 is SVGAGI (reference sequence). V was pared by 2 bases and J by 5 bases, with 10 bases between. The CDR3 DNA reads TGTGCCAGCAGTTACGTTCAGGGTGATCAGCCCCAGCATTTT. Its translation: CASSYVQGDQPQHF.

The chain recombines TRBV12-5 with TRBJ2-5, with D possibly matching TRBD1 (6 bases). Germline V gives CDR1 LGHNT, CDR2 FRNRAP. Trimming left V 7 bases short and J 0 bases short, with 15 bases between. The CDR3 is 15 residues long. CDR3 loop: CASALGDTYQETQYF. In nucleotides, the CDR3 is TGTGCTAGTGCCCTAGGGGACACGTACCAAGAGACCCAGTACTTC.

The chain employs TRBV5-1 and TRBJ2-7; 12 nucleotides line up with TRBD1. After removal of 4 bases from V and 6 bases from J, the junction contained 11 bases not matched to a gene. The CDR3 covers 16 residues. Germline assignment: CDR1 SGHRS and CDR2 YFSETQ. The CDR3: CASSPGTGGAIGEQYF. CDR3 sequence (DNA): TGCGCCAGCAGCCCTGGGACAGGGGGCGCCATAGGCGAGCAGTACTTC.

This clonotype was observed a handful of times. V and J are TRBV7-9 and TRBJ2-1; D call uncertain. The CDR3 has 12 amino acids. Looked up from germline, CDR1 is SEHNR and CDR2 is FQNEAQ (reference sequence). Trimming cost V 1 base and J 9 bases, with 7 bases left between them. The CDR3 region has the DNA TGTGCCAGCAGCTTAGGAGTTATTGAGCAGTTCTTC. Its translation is CASSLGVIEQFF.

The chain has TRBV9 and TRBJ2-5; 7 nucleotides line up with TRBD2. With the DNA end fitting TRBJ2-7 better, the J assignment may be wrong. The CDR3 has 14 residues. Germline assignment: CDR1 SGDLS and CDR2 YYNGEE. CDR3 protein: CASSVGASGNEQYF. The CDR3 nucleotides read TGTGCCAGCAGCGTAGGAGCTAGCGGCAACGAGCAGTACTTC.

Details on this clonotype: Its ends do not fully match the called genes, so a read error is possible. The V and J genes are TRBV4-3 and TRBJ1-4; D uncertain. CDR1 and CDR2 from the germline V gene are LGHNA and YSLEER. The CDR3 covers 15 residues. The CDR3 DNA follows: TGCGCCAGCAACCAAGATCTCCAGCGACATGAAAAACTGTTTTTT. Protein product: CASNQDLQRHEKLFF.

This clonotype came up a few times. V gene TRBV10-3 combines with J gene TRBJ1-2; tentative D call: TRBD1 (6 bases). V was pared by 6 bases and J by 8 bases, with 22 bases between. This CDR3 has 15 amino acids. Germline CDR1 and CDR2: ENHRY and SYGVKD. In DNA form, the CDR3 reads TGTGCCATCAGGGAGACAGGCGCGTCCACCGGGGGCTACACCTTC. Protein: CAIRETGASTGGYTF.

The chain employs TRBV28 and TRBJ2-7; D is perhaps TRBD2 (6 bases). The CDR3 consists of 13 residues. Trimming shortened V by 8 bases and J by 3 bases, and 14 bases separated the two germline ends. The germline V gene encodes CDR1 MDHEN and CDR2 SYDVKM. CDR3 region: CASGGLPIYEQYF. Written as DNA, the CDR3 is TGTGCCAGCGGGGGACTCCCCATCTACGAGCAGTACTTC. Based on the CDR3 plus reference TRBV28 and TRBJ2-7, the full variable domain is DVKVTQSSRYLVKRTGEKVFLECVQDMDHENMFWYRQDPGLGLRLIYFSYDVKMKEKGDIPEGYSVSREKKERFSLILESASTNQTSMYLCASGGLPIYEQYFGPGTRLTVT.

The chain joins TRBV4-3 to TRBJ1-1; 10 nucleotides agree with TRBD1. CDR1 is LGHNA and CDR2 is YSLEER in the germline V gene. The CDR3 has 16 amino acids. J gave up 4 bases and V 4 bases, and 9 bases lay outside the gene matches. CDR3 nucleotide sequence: TGCGCCAGCAGCCTAAAAACCGGGACAGGGGTCACTGAAGCTTTCTTT. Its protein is CASSLKTGTGVTEAFF.